A selection of T cell receptor beta chains follows, all from one sample in a study of blood T cell repertoires in COVID-19. The protocol was immunoSEQ multiplex PCR, while the TCRdb copy is restricted to in-frame clones and leaves out a portion. This sample carries more than 200,000 clones, roughly 88% of them seen once, and the ten largest clones take about 5.9%. Sequences were obtained from peripheral blood. These TCRs come from a woman younger than 45 with COVID-19, enrolled during active disease. The CDR3 runs from the conserved cysteine through the conserved F or W. The order of the fields is CDR3 DNA, CDR3 protein, clone size, D gene, CDR3 length, J gene, V gene. D genes are given only for firm matches. Rows give clone size only sometimes, using once, few, many, or a class for an expanded clone.

TGTGCCAGCAGCCCCCAGACTAGTCCCAATGAGCAGTTCTTC	CASSPQTSPNEQFF	.	.	14	TRBJ2-1	TRBV11-2
TGTGCCAGCAGCTCGGGACAGGGCTCTGAAGCTTTCTTT	CASSSGQGSEAFF	.	TRBD1	13	TRBJ1-1	TRBV7-8
TGTGCCAGCAGCTTGGTGCGACAGGGATATGTGTACTCCTACAATGAGCAGTTCTTC	CASSLVRQGYVYSYNEQFF	.	TRBD1	19	TRBJ2-1	TRBV5-6
TGTGCCAGCAGTCTATCTCCCGGGACTAGCGGGGGTGCGGATACGCAGTATTTT	CASSLSPGTSGGADTQYF	.	TRBD2	18	TRBJ2-3	TRBV27
TGTGCCAGCAGCTCCTGGGGACTAGCGAGCGATGAGCAGTTCTTC	CASSSWGLASDEQFF	.	TRBD2	15	TRBJ2-1	TRBV14
TGTGCCAGCAGCTTGGGGACATATTGGGCGGACACTGAAGCTTTCTTT	CASSLGTYWADTEAFF	.	.	16	TRBJ1-1	TRBV5-6
TGTGCCACCAGCAGAGGACTCACTGAAGCTTTCTTT	CATSRGLTEAFF	.	.	12	TRBJ1-1	TRBV15
TGTGCCAGCAGCGTCGGACTCCCTAGCACAGATACGCAGTATTTT	CASSVGLPSTDTQYF	.	.	15	TRBJ2-3	TRBV7-6
TGTGCCAGCAGCCACGGACAGTATAATTCACCCCTCCACTTT	CASSHGQYNSPLHF	.	.	14	TRBJ1-6	TRBV14
TGTGCCAGTAGTCCACAGACAATCACTGAAGCTTTCTTT	CASSPQTITEAFF	.	.	13	TRBJ1-1	TRBV19
TGTGCCAGCGGGGATAGCGCGAACACCGGGGAGCTGTTTTTT	CASGDSANTGELFF	.	.	14	TRBJ2-2	TRBV2
TGTGCCAGCAGCTTAAACAGGGGAGGAATTGAGCAGTTCTTC	CASSLNRGGIEQFF	.	.	14	TRBJ2-1	TRBV11-2
TGCGCCAGCAGGACAGGGAACACCGGGGAGCTGTTTTTT	CASRTGNTGELFF	once	.	13	TRBJ2-2	TRBV10-2
TGTGCCAGCAGTCGGGTGGGTACGGGTTCACCCCTCCACTTT	CASSRVGTGSPLHF	.	.	14	TRBJ1-6	TRBV27
TGCGCCAGCAGCCGCCGCCTTACCGGGACAGGGAATGGCTACACCTTC	CASSRRLTGTGNGYTF	.	TRBD1	16	TRBJ1-2	TRBV4-3
TGTGCCAGCAGTGATTCAACTATAGCGGGAGGGCCAGATACGCAGTATTTT	CASSDSTIAGGPDTQYF	.	TRBD2	17	TRBJ2-3	TRBV2
TGTGCCAGCAGTGCCATCGGGAGGACAAGCACAGATACGCAGTATTTT	CASSAIGRTSTDTQYF	few	TRBD2	16	TRBJ2-3	TRBV6-2/TRBV6-3
TGTGCCAGCAGCTTAGGACAGGGGGTCGGCTACACCTTC	CASSLGQGVGYTF	.	TRBD1	13	TRBJ1-2	TRBV5-6
TGTGCCAGCAGCGTAATAGGGGACACTGAAGCTTTCTTT	CASSVIGDTEAFF	.	.	13	TRBJ1-1	TRBV9
TGCAGTGCGGCTAGGAATGAGCAGTTCTTC	CSAARNEQFF	.	.	10	TRBJ2-1	TRBV20-1
TGCGCCAGCAGCCCTTTACTTAGTCCCTACAATGAGCAGTTCTTC	CASSPLLSPYNEQFF	once	.	15	TRBJ2-1	TRBV4-3
TGCGCCAGCAGCCCCGATGGAGGGAAAGAGACCCAGTACTTC	CASSPDGGKETQYF	.	.	14	TRBJ2-5	TRBV5-1
TGTGCCAGCAGTTTATATGGCAGGGAGGGCAATGAAAAACTGTTTTTT	CASSLYGREGNEKLFF	.	.	16	TRBJ1-4	TRBV27
TGTGCCAGCAGCGGTGGCGGTGGCGAACGGGGCTCCTACAATGAGCAGTTCTTC	CASSGGGGERGSYNEQFF	.	.	18	TRBJ2-1	TRBV9
TGTGCCAGCAGCTTCTCGGCGGGAGTGACAGATACGCAGTATTTT	CASSFSAGVTDTQYF	once	TRBD2	15	TRBJ2-3	TRBV7-9
TGCAGTGCCGACAACTCCTACGAGCAGTACTTC	CSADNSYEQYF	.	.	11	TRBJ2-7	TRBV20-1
TGTGCCAGCAGTTCCCGGGATGTAAATCAGCCCCAGCATTTT	CASSSRDVNQPQHF	.	.	14	TRBJ1-5	TRBV6-2/TRBV6-3
TGCGCCAGCAGCCAAGGGACAAATTCTGAAAAACTGTTTTTT	CASSQGTNSEKLFF	.	.	14	TRBJ1-4	TRBV5-1
TGTGCCAGCAGCTATGCACGACCCGAGGGATTAGAAAAACTGTTTTTT	CASSYARPEGLEKLFF	.	.	16	TRBJ1-4	TRBV7-9
TGTGCCATCAGGGCTGGACAGGGGGCAGAGACCCAGTACTTC	CAIRAGQGAETQYF	.	TRBD1	14	TRBJ2-5	TRBV10-3
TGTGCCAGCAGTTACCGGGGGGCCTCCTACAATGAGCAGTTCTTC	CASSYRGASYNEQFF	once	.	15	TRBJ2-1	TRBV6-2/TRBV6-3
TGTGCCAGCGGCCATCCTAGCGGGGGGAACACCGGGGAGCTGTTTTTT	CASGHPSGGNTGELFF	.	TRBD2	16	TRBJ2-2	TRBV28
TGTGCCATCCAGGAAGTGGCGTGGGGACAGGCGTTGTCCTACACCTTC	CAIQEVAWGQALSYTF	.	TRBD1	16	TRBJ1-2	TRBV10-3
TGTGCCAGTAGTATAGAGATATGGACAGGCGAATTCCTCCTTACCTATAATTCACCCCTCCACTTT	CASSIEIWTGEFLLTYNSPLHF	.	TRBD1	22	TRBJ1-6	TRBV19
TGCGCCAGCAGCTTGGCCGGGGGGCGTGAAGCTTTCTTT	CASSLAGGREAFF	.	.	13	TRBJ1-1	TRBV5-1
TGTGCCATCAGTGAGTCGTCGGTAAAGTTCTTC	CAISESSVKFF	.	.	11	TRBJ2-1	TRBV10-3
TGTGCCACCAGTGAGAGGGGGGATACGCAGTATTTT	CATSERGDTQYF	.	.	12	TRBJ2-3	TRBV24-1
TGTGCCAGCAGCTCATTTCGGACAGGGCGTGTTGACGCAGGCTACACCTTC	CASSSFRTGRVDAGYTF	.	TRBD1	17	TRBJ1-2	TRBV7-9
TGTGCCAGCAGTTTAAGGCCTCCAGGAACTTACAATGAGCAGTTCTTC	CASSLRPPGTYNEQFF	.	.	16	TRBJ2-1	TRBV27
TGTGCCAGCAGCTCAACGAGTGGAAACACCATATATTTT	CASSSTSGNTIYF	.	.	13	TRBJ1-3	TRBV13
TGTGCCAGCAGCACGAGTGACAATGAGCAGTTCTTC	CASSTSDNEQFF	once	.	12	TRBJ2-1	TRBV11-2
TGTGCCAGCAGCTTAGAGGGTTGGGACAGGCATGACAATGAGCAGTTCTTC	CASSLEGWDRHDNEQFF	.	TRBD1	17	TRBJ2-1	TRBV5-5
TGTGCCAGCAGCTTACCCACCCCAGGGCGAGACACCGGGGAGCTGTTTTTT	CASSLPTPGRDTGELFF	.	.	17	TRBJ2-2	TRBV11-2
TGTGCCAGCAGTTTATACCTGAGAGGCTACACCTTC	CASSLYLRGYTF	few	.	12	TRBJ1-2	TRBV28
TGTGCCAGCAGTTTAGACAGGGGGCTCGTTCGAGATACGCAGTATTTT	CASSLDRGLVRDTQYF	.	TRBD1	16	TRBJ2-3	TRBV28
TGTGCCAGCAGCGTAGGGGCTAGCGGGACGGATGAGCAGTTCTTC	CASSVGASGTDEQFF	.	TRBD2	15	TRBJ2-1	TRBV9
TGTGCCAGCAGATCCCTTATACCCAGTCTCTATGGCTACACCTTC	CASRSLIPSLYGYTF	.	.	15	TRBJ1-2	TRBV6-4